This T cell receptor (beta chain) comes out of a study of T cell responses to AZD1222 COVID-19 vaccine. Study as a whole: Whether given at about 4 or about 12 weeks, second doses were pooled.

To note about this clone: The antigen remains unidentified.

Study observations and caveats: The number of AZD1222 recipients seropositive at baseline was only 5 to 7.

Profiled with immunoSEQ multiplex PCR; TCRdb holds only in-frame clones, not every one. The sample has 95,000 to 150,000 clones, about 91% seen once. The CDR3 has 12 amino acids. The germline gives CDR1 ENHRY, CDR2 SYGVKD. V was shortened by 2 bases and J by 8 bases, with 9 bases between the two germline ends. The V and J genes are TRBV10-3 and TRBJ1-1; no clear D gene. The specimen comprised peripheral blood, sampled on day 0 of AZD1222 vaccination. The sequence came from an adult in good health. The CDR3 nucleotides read TGTGCCATCAGTGAGACTGACGGAGAAGCTTTCTTT. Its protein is CAISETDGEAFF.